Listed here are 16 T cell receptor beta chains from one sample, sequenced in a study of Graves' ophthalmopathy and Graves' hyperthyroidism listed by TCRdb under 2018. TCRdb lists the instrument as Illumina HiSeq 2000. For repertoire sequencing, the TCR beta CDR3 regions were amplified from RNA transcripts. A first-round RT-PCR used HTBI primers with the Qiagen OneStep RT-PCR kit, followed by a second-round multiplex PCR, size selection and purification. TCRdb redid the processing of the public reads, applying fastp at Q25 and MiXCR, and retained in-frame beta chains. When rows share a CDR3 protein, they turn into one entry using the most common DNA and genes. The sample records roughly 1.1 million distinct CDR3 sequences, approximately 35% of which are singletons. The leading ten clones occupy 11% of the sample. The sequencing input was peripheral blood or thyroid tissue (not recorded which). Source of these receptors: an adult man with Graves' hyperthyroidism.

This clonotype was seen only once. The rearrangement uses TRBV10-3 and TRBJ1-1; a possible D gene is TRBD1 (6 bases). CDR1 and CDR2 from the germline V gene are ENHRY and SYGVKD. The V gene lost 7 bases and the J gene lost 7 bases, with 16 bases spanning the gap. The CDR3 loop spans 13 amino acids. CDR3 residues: CAINDRRRLEAFF. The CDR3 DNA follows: TGTGCCATCAACGACAGGAGGCGTCTTGAAGCTTTCTTT.

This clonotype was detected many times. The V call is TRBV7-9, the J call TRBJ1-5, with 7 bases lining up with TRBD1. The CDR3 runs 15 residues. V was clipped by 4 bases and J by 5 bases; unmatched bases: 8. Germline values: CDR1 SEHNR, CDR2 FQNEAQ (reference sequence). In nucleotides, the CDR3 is TGTGCCAGCAGCTCGGCCCGGACAGGCCATCAGCCCCAGCATTTT. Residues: CASSSARTGHQPQHF.

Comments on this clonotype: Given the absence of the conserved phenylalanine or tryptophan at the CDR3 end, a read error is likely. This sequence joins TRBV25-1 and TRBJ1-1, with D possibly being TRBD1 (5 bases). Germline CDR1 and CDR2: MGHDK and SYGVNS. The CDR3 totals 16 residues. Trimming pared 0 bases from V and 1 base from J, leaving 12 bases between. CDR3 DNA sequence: TGTGCCAGCAGTGAATACCGGGGGTGGGAGAACACTGAAGCTTTCCTT. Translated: CASSEYRGWENTEAFL.

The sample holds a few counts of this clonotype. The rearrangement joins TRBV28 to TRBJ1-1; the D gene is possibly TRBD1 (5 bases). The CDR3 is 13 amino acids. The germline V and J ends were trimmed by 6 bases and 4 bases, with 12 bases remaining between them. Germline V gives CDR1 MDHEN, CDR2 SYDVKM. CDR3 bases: TGTGCCAGCAGCAAGGGGTTTGTCACTGAAGCTTTCTTT. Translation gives CASSKGFVTEAFF.

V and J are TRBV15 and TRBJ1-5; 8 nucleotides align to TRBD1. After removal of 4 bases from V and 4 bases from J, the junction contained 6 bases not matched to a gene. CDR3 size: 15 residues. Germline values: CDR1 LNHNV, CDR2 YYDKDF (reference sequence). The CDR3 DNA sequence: TGTGCCACCAGCACGATGGACAGGGTAAATCAGCCCCAGCATTTT. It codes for CATSTMDRVNQPQHF.

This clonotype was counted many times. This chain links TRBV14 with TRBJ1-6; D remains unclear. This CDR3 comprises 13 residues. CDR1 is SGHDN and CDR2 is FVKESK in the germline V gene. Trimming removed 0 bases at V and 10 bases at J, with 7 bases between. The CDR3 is CASSQDVLSPLHF. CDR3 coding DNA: TGTGCCAGCAGCCAAGACGTGTTATCACCCCTCCACTTT.

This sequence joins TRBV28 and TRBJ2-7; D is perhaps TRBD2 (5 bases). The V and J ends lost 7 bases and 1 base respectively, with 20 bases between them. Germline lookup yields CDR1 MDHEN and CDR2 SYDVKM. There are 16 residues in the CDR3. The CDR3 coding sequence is TGTGCCAGCACCCAAATTTTGGGAGTTGGGTCCTACGAGCAGTACTTC. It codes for CASTQILGVGSYEQYF.

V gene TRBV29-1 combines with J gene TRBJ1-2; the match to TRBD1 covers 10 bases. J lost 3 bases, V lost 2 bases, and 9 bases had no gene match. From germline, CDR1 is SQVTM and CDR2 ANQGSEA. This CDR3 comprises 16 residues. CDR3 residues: CSVERRDRGLDYGYTF. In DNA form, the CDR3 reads TGCAGCGTTGAACGAAGGGACAGGGGCTTGGACTATGGCTACACCTTC.

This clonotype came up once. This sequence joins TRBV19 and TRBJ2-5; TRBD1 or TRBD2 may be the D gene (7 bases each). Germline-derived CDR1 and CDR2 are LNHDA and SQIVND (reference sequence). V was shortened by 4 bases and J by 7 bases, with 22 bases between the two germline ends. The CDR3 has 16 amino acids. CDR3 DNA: TGTGCCAGTAGTACCGGACAGGCCACCGGGGAGGGGACCCAGTACTTC. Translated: CASSTGQATGEGTQYF.

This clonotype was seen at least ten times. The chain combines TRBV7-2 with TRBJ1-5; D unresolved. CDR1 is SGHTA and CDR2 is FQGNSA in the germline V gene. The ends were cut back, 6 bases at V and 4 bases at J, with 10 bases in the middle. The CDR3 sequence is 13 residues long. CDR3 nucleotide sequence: TGTGCCAGCAGACTAACAAATAATCAGCCCCAGCATTTT. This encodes CASRLTNNQPQHF.

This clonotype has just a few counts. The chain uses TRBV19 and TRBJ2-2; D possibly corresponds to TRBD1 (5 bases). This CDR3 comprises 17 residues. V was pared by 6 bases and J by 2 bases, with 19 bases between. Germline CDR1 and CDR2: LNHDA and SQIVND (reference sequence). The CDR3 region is CASRVGAQDLNTGELFF. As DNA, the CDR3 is TGTGCCAGTAGAGTTGGGGCACAGGATCTCAACACCGGGGAGCTGTTTTTT. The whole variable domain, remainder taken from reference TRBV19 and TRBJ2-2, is DGGITQSPKYLFRKEGQNVTLSCEQNLNHDAMYWYRQDPGQGLRLIYYSQIVNDFQKGDIAEGYSVSREKKESFPLTVTSAQKNPTAFYLCASRVGAQDLNTGELFFGEGSRLTVL.

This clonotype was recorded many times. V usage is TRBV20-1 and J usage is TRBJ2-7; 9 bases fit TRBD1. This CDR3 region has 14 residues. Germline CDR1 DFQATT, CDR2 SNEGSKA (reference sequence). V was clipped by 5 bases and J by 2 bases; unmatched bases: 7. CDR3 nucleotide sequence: TGCAGTGCTGTCCGGGACAGGGTGACCTACGAGCAGTACTTC. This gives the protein CSAVRDRVTYEQYF.

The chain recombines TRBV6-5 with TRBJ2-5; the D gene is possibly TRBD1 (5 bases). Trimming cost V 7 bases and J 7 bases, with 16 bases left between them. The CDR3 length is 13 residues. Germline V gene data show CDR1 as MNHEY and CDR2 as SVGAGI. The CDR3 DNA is TGTGCCAGCAATCGTCGTCTCCAGGGGACCCAGTACTTC. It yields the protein CASNRRLQGTQYF.

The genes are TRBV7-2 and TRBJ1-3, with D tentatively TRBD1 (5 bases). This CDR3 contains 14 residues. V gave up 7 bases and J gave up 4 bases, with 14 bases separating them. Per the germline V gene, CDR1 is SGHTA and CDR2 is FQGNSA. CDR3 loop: CASNLGTGGNTIYF. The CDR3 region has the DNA TGTGCCAGCAACCTAGGGACCGGAGGAAACACCATATATTTT.

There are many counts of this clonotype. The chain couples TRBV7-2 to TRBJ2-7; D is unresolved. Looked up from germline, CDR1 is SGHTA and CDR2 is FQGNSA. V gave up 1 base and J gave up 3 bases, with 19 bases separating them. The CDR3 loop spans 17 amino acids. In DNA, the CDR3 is TGTGCCAGCAGCTTAGTTGGGCATTTTACGCAAGGCTACGAGCAGTACTTC. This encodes CASSLVGHFTQGYEQYF. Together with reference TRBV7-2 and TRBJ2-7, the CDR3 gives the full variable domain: GAGVSQSPSNKVTEKGKDVELRCDPISGHTALYWYRQSLGQGLEFLIYFQGNSAPDKSGLPSDRFSAERTGGSVSTLTIQRTQQEDSAVYLCASSLVGHFTQGYEQYFGPGTRLTVT.

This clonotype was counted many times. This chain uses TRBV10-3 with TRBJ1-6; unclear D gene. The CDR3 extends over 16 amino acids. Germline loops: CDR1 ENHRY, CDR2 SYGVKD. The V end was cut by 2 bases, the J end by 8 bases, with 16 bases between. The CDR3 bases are TGTGCCATCAGTGAGCGCGACGGAGCTGCGGATTCACCCCTCCACTTT. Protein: CAISERDGAADSPLHF.